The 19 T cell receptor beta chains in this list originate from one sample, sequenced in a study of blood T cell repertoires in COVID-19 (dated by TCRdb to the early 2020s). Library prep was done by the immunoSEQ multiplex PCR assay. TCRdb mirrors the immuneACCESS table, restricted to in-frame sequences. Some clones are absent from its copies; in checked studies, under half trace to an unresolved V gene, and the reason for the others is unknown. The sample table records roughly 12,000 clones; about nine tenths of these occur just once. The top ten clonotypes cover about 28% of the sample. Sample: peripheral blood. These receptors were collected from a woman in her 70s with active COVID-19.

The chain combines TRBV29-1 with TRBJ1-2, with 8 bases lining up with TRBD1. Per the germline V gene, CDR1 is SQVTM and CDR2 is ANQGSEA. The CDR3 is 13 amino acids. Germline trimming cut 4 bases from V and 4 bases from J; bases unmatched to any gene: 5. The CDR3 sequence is CSVGDRSGYGYTF. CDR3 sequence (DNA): TGCAGCGTTGGGGACAGGTCGGGCTATGGCTACACCTTC.

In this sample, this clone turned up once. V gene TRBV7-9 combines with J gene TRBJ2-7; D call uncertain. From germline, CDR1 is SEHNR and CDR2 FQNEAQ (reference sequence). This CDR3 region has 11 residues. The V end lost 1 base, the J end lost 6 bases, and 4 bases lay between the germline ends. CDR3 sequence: CASSLVGEQYF. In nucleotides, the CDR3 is TGTGCCAGCAGCTTAGTCGGCGAGCAGTACTTC.

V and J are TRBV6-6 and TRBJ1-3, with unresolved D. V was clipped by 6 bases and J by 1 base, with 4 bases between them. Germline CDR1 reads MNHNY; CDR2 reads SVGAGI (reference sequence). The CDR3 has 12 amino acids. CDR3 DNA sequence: TGTGCCAGCAGAGAGTCTGGAAACACCATATATTTT. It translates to CASRESGNTIYF.

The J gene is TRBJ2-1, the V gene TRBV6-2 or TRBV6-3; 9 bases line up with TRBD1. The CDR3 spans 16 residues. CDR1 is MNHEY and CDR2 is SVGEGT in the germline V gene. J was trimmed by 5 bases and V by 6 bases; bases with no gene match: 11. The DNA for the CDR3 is TGTGCCAGCAGCTTGTGGGGGACAGGGTGGAACAATGAGCAGTTCTTC. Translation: CASSLWGTGWNNEQFF.

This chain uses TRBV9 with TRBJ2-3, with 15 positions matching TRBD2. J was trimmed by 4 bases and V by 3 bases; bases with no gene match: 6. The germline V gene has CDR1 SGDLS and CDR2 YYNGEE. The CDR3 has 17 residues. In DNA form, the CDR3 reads TGTGCCAGCAGCGAAGGGACTAGCGGGAGGTTCTCAGATACGCAGTATTTT. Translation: CASSEGTSGRFSDTQYF.

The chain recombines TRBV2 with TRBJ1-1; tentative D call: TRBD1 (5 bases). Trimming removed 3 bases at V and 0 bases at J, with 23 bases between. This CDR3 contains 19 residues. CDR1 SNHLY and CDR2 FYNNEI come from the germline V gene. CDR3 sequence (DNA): TGTGCCAGCAGTGACAGGCCTAAGGGGTCTTACCCTCTGAACACTGAAGCTTTCTTT. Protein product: CASSDRPKGSYPLNTEAFF. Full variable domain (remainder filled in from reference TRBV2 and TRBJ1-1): EPEVTQTPSHQVTQMGQEVILRCVPISNHLYFYWYRQILGQKVEFLVSFYNNEISEKSEIFDDQFSVERPDGSNFTLKIRSTKLEDSAMYFCASSDRPKGSYPLNTEAFFGQGTRLTVV.

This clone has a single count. CDR3 residues: CAWSATGETQYF. CDR3 DNA: TGTGCCTGGAGTGCAACAGGGGAGACCCAGTACTTC. This rearrangement joins TRBV30 to TRBJ2-5; D is perhaps TRBD1 (6 bases). With 1 base removed from V and 5 bases from J, the gap between germline ends came to 8 bases. CDR3 length equals 12 residues. CDR1 GTSNPN and CDR2 SVGIG come from the germline V gene (reference sequence).

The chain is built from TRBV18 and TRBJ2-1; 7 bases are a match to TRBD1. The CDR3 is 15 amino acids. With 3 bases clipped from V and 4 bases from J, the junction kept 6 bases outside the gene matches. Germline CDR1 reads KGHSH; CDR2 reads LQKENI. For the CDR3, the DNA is TGTGCCAGCTCACCCGGGACAGATATTTACAATGAGCAGTTCTTC. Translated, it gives CASSPGTDIYNEQFF.

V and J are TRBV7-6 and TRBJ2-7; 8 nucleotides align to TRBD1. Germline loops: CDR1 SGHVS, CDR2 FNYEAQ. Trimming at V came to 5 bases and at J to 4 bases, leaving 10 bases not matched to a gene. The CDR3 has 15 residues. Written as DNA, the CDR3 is TGTGCCAGCAGCCTCGGACAGGGTTCTAATTACGAGCAGTACTTC. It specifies CASSLGQGSNYEQYF. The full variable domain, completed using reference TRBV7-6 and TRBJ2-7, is GAGVSQSPRYKVTKRGQDVALRCDPISGHVSLYWYRQALGQGPEFLTYFNYEAQQDKSGLPNDRFSAERPEGSISTLTIQRTEQRDSAMYRCASSLGQGSNYEQYFGPGTRLTVT.

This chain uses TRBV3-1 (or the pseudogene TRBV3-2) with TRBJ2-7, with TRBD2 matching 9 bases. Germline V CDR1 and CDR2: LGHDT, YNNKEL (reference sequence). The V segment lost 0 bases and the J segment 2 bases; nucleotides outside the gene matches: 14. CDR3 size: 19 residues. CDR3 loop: CASSQEGLDVAGVTYEQYF. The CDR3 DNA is TGTGCCAGCAGCCAAGAGGGCCTGGACGTAGCGGGAGTGACCTACGAGCAGTACTTC.

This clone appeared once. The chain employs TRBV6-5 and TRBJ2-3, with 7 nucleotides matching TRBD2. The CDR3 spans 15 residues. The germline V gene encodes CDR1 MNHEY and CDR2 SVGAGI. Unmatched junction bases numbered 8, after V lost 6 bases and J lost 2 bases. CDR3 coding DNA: TGTGCCAGCAGACAAGGGACTAAACTCACAGATACGCAGTATTTT. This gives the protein CASRQGTKLTDTQYF.

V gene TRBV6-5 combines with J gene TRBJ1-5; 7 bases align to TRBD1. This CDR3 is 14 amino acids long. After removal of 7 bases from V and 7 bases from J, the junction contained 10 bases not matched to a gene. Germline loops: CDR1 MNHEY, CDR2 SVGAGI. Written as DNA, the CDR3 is TGTGCCAGCAAACCCGACAGGGCGGGACAGCCCCAGCATTTT. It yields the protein CASKPDRAGQPQHF.

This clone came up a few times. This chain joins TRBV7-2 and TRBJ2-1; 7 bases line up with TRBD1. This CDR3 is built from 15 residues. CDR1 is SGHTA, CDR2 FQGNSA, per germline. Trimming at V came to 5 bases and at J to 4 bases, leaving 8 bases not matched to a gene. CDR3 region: CASSENRGSYNEQFF. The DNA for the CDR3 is TGTGCCAGCAGCGAAAACAGGGGTTCGTACAATGAGCAGTTCTTC.

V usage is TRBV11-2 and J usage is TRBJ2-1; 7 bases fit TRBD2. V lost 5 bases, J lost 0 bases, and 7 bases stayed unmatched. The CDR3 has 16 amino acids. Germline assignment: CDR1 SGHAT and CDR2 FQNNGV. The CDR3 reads CASSRGLDGSYNEQFF. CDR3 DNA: TGTGCCAGCAGCAGAGGACTAGATGGCTCCTACAATGAGCAGTTCTTC.

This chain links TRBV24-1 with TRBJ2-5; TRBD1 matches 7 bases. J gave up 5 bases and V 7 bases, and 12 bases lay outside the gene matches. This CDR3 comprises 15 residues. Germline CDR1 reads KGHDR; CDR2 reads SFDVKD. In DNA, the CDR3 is TGTGCCACCAGGACCTTAGGACAGGCGGAGGAGACCCAGTACTTC. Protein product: CATRTLGQAEETQYF.

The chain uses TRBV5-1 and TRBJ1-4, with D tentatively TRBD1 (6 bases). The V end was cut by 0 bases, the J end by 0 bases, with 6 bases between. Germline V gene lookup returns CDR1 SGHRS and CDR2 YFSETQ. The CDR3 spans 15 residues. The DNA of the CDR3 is TGCGCCAGCAGCTTGGGGACAGCAACTAATGAAAAACTGTTTTTT. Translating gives CASSLGTATNEKLFF.

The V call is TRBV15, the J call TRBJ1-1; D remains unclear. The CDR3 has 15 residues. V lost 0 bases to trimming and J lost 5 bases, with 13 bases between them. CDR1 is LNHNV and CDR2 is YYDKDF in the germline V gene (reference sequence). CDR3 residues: CATSRDLTYRTEAFF. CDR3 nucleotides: TGTGCCACCAGCAGAGATCTAACCTACCGGACTGAAGCTTTCTTT.

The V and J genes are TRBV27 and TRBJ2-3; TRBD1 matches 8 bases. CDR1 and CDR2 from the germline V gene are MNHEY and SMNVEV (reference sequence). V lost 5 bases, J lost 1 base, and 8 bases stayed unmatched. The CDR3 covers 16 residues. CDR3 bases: TGTGCCAGCAGTGTAGACAGGGGAGAGGGCACAGATACGCAGTATTTT. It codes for CASSVDRGEGTDTQYF.

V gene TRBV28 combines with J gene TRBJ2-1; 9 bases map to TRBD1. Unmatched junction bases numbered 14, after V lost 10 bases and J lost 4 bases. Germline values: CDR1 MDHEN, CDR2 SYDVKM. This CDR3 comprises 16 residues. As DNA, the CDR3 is TGTGCCACCCATGGGGGCGGGACAGGGTTTTACAATGAGCAGTTCTTC. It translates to CATHGGGTGFYNEQFF.